A selection of T cell receptor beta chains follows, all from one sample in a study of PD-L1 blockade in urothelial cancer. Libraries were prepared by immunoSEQ multiplex PCR; TCRdb keeps only in-frame clonotypes and omits some of them. The data show 24,000 or so clones, around 88% seen once. The specimen was PBMCs, collected around atezolizumab (anti-PD-L1) treatment. Receptors originate from a man in his fifties with urothelial cancer. Each CDR3 is given with its conserved first and last residue. Fields, in order: V gene, J gene, CDR3 protein.

>TRBV5-6|TRBJ1-4
CASSWDRGEKLFF
>TRBV5-1|TRBJ2-1
CASRDGQGLYNEQFF
>TRBV29-1|TRBJ1-4
CSAISGFNEKLFF
>TRBV28|TRBJ2-4
CASSSRTGKNIQYF
>TRBV5-8|TRBJ2-7
CASSTDSAISYEQYF
>TRBV7-8|TRBJ2-5
CASSLELAETQYF
>TRBV19|TRBJ2-5
CASSMTGSLETQYF
>TRBV21-1|TRBJ2-7
CASSKGGDGSYEQYF
>TRBV6-5|TRBJ1-5
CASGRGSNQPQHF
>TRBV27|TRBJ2-1
CASSAGTSGQNEQFF
>TRBV19|TRBJ1-5
CASRTGFWNQPQHF
>TRBV19|TRBJ2-4
CASSISARGVGIQYF
>TRBV9|TRBJ2-2
CASSVGVAGVFGNTGELFF
>TRBV19|TRBJ1-3
CAARDSSSSGNTIYF